Sequencing of this TCR beta chain was carried out in a study of shared clonotypes between healthy human individuals. This CDR3 has 15 amino acids. Germline CDR1 is SEHNR and CDR2 is FQNEAQ (reference sequence). Deletions cut 1 base from V and 5 bases from J, with 15 bases between. Naive CD8 cells comprised CD45RO-negative, CCR7-positively selected cells, excluding terminally differentiated effector memory CD45RA+ cells. Sequencing was performed with immunoSEQ multiplex PCR; in TCRdb, only in-frame clones are kept and a portion is missing. The sample records 650,000 to 800,000 clones, 92% being singletons.

This TCR was recovered from a man aged 25 to 40 in good health. The material sequenced was naive CD8+ T cells sorted from blood. The chain combines TRBV7-9 with TRBJ2-7; D uncertain. CDR3 sequence reads: CASSLEDGPLHEQYF. Written as DNA, the CDR3 is TGTGCCAGCAGCTTAGAAGACGGTCCGTTGCACGAGCAGTACTTC.